This T cell receptor beta chain is drawn from a study of blood T cell repertoires in COVID-19. The junction had 7 bases not matched to a gene; V was cut back by 2 bases and J by 7 bases. Germline V lookup: CDR1 SGHTA, CDR2 FQGNSA. This CDR3 is built from 16 residues. The cohort comprised adults aged roughly 18 to 90 years residing in about 25 US areas. Under the authors' procedure: Estimation of nucleated cell counts was performed using reference gene primer amplification. Here immunoSEQ multiplex PCR was the method, and the copy in TCRdb shows in-frame clones only, minus some. Clone size and the V and J calls come from that table; the DNA yielded D and trimming. The top ten clones hold about 8.9% of a sample with 200,000 to 250,000 clones, about four fifths of them seen once.

Sequencing was carried out using PBMCs or T cells enriched from blood (not recorded which). J is TRBJ2-3 and V is TRBV7-2; the match to TRBD2 covers 12 bases. The receptor was derived from a woman in her forties or fifties with acute COVID-19. This CDR3 reads CASSLPRTSGRNTQYF. The CDR3 coding sequence is TGTGCCAGCAGCTTACCGCGAACTAGCGGGAGGAATACGCAGTATTTT.